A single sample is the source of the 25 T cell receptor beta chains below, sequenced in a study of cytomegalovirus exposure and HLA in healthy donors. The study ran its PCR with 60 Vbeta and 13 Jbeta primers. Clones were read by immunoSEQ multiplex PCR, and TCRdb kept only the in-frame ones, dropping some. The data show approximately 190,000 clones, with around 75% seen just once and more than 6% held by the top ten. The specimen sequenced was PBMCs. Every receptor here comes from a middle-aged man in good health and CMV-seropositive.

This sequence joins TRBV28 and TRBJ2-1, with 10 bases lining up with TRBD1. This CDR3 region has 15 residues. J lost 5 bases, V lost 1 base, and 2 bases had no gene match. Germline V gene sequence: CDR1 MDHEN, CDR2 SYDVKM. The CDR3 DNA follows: TGTGCCAGCAGTTTATCGGGGACAGGGGACAATGAGCAGTTCTTC. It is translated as CASSLSGTGDNEQFF.

CDR3 in amino acids: CAITEGNVLTF. CDR3 DNA sequence: TGTGCCATCACGGAGGGCAACGTCCTGACTTTC. This chain links TRBV10-3 with TRBJ2-6; maybe TRBD2 (6 bases). Germline CDR1 ENHRY, CDR2 SYGVKD. The CDR3 is 11 amino acids. Trimming stripped 7 bases from V and 9 bases from J, with 7 bases between.

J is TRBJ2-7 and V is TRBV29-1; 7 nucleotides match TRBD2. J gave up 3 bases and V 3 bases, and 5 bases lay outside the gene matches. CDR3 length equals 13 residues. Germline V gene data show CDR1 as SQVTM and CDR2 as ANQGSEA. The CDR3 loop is CSVDAGDHYEQYF. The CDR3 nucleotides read TGCAGCGTTGATGCGGGGGACCACTACGAGCAGTACTTC.

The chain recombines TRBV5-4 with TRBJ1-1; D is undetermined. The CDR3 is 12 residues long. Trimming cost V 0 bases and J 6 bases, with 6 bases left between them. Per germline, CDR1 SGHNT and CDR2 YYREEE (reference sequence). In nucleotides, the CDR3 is TGTGCCAGCAGCTTGGACAATGCTGAAGCTTTCTTT. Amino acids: CASSLDNAEAFF.

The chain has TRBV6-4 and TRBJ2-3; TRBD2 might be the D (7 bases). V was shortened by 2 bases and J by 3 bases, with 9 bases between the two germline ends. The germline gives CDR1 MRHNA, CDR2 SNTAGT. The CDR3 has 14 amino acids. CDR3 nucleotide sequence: TGTGCCAGCAGTGACGAGGGGGGGACAGATACGCAGTATTTT. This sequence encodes CASSDEGGTDTQYF.

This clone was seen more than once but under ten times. The CDR3 DNA reads as TGTGCCAGTAGTATCCGGGACAGTAGGAACTATGGCTACACCTTC. Translation: CASSIRDSRNYGYTF. V and J are TRBV19 and TRBJ1-2; 7 bases fit TRBD1. V trimming: 3 bases; J trimming: 2 bases; junction bases outside the gene matches: 6. From germline, CDR1 is LNHDA and CDR2 SQIVND (reference sequence). The CDR3 consists of 15 residues.

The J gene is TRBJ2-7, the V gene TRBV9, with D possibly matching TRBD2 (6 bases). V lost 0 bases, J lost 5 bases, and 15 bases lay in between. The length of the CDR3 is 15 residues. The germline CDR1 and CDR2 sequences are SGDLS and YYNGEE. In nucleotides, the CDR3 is TGTGCCAGCAGCGTAGGAGCCCGGGGGAGAGACGAGCAGTACTTC. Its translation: CASSVGARGRDEQYF.

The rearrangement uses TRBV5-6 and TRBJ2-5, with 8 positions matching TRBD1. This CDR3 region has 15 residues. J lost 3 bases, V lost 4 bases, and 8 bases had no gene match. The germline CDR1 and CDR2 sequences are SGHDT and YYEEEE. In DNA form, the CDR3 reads TGTGCCAGCAGCGCACTTACAGGGGGAAAAGAGACCCAGTACTTC. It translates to CASSALTGGKETQYF.

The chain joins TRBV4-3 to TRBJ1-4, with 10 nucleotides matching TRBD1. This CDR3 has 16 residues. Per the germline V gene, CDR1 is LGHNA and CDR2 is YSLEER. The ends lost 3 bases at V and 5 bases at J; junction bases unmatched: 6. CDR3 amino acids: CASSQYGQGGNEKLFF. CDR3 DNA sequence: TGCGCCAGCAGCCAGTATGGACAGGGGGGAAATGAAAAACTGTTTTTT.

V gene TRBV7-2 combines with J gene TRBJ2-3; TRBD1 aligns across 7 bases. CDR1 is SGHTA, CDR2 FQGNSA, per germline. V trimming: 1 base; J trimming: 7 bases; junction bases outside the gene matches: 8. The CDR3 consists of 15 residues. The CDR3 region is CASSLEGAERNTQYF. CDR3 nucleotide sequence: TGTGCCAGCAGCTTAGAGGGGGCTGAGCGAAATACGCAGTATTTT.

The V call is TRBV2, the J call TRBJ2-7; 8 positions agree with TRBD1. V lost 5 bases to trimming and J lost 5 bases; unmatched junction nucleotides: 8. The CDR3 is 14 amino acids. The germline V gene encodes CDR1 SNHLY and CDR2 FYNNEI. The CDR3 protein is CASSPMTGEHEQYF. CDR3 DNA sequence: TGTGCCAGCAGTCCGATGACAGGGGAGCACGAGCAGTACTTC.

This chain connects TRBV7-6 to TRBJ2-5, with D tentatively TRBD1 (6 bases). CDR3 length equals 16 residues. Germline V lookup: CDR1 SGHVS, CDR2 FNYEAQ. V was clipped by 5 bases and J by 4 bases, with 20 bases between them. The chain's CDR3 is CASSPISGAFGETQYF. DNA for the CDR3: TGTGCCAGCAGCCCCATATCAGGGGCCTTCGGAGAGACCCAGTACTTC. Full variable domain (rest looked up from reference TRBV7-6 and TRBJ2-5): GAGVSQSPRYKVTKRGQDVALRCDPISGHVSLYWYRQALGQGPEFLTYFNYEAQQDKSGLPNDRFSAERPEGSISTLTIQRTEQRDSAMYRCASSPISGAFGETQYFGPGTRLLVL.

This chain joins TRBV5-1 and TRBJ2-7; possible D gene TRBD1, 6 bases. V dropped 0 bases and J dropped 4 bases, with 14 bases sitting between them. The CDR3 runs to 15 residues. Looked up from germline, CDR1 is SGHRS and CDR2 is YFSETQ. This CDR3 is CASSLEGGSRYEQYF. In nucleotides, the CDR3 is TGCGCCAGCAGCTTGGAAGGGGGATCGAGGTACGAGCAGTACTTC.

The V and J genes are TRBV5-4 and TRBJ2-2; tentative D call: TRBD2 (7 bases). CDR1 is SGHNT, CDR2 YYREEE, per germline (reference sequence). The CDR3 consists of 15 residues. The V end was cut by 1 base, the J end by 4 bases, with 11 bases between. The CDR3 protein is CASSLWGGGTGELFF. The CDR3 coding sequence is TGTGCCAGCAGCTTGTGGGGAGGGGGCACCGGGGAGCTGTTTTTT.

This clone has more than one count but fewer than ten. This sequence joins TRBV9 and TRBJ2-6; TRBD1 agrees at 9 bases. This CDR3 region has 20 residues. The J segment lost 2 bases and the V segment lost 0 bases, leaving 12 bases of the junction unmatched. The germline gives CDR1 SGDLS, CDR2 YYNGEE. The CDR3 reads CASSVAPIQGAGTGANVLTF. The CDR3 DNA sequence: TGTGCCAGCAGCGTAGCCCCTATACAGGGGGCGGGTACTGGGGCCAACGTCCTGACTTTC.

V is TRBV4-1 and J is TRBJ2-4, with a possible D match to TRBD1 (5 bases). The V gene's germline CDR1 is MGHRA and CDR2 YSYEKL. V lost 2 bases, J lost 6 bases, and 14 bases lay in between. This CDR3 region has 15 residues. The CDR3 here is CASSQYGQGTNIQYF. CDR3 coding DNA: TGCGCCAGCAGCCAATATGGACAAGGCACAAACATTCAGTACTTC.

The CDR3 protein is CSVEVRGISTDTQYF. In DNA, the CDR3 is TGCAGCGTTGAAGTCCGAGGGATTAGCACAGATACGCAGTATTTT. This rearrangement joins TRBV29-1 to TRBJ2-3; a possible D gene is TRBD2 (5 bases). The germline V gene has CDR1 SQVTM and CDR2 ANQGSEA. CDR3 length: 15 residues. Trimming took 1 base from V and 0 from J, leaving 11 bases between them.

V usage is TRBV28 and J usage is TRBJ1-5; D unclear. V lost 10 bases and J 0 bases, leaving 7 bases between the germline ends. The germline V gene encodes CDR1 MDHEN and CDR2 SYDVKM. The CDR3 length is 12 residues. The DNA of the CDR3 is TGTGCCAACGGGTATAGCAATCAGCCCCAGCATTTT. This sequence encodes CANGYSNQPQHF.

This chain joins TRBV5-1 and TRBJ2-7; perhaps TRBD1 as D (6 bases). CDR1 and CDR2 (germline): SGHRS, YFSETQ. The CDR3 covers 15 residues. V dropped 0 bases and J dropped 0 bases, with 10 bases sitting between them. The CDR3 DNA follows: TGCGCCAGCAGCTTGGAGTCAGGGGTCTCCTACGAGCAGTACTTC. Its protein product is CASSLESGVSYEQYF.

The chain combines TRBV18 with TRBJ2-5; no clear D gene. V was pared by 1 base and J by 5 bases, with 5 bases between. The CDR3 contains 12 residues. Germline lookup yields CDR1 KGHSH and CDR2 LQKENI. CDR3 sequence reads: CASSPLSETQYF. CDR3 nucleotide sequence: TGTGCCAGCTCACCACTCTCCGAGACCCAGTACTTC.

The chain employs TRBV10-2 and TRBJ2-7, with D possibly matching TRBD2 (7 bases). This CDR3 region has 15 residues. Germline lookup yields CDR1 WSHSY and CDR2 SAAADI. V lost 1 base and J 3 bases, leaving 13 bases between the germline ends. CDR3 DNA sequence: TGCGCCAGCAGTGAGTGGTGGGGGGGCAACTACGAGCAGTACTTC. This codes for CASSEWWGGNYEQYF.

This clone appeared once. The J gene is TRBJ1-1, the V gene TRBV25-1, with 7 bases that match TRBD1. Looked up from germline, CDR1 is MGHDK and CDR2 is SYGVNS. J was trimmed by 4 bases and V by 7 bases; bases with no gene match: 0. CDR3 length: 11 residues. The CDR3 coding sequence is TGTGCCAGCACAGGGGGCACTGAAGCTTTCTTT. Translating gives CASTGGTEAFF.

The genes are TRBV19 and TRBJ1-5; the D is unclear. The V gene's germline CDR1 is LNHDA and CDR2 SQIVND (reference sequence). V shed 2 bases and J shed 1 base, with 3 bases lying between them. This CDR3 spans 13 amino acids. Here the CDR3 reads CASSITSNQPQHF. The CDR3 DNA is TGTGCCAGTAGTATAACAAGCAATCAGCCCCAGCATTTT.

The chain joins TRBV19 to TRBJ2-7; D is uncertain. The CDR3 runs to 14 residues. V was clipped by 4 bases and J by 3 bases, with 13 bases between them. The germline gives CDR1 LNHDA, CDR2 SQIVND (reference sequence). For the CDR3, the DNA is TGTGCCAGTAGTAGAAGCGACGGAGACTACGAGCAGTACTTC. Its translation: CASSRSDGDYEQYF.

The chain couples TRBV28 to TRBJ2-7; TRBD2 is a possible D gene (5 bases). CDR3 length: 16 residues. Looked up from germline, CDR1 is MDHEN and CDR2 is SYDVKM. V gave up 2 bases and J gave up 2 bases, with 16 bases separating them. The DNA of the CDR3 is TGTGCCAGCAGTTTAGCCGGGATGGCCCAAACCTACGAGCAGTACTTC. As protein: CASSLAGMAQTYEQYF.